Each of the 10 T cell receptor beta chains below was sequenced from the same sample in a study of blood T cells in healthy people across ages. It was with a sample-barcoded 5' primer and a J-beta primer mix that a second PCR of roughly 7 to 12 cycles was run. TCRdb re-called the 5' RACE reads through MiXCR, storing one row per CDR3 protein. The sample includes 630,000 or so distinct CDR3 sequences, roughly 30% of them seen just once. Sequencing was carried out using blood. The source is a woman of 80 years or more in good health.

This clonotype was counted only a few times. A read error may be the cause here, since a much bigger clone is one base away. The J gene is TRBJ1-4, the V gene TRBV12-3 or TRBV12-4; TRBD1 might be the D (5 bases). CDR3 size: 13 residues. The CDR3 sequence is CASSQLSGRKRFF. The CDR3 nucleotides are TGTGCCAGCAGTCAACTGTCAGGGAGAAAACGGTTTTTT.

The sample holds many counts of this clonotype. The chain carries TRBV7-2 and TRBJ2-7, with TRBD1 matching 7 bases. This CDR3 comprises 16 residues. V was clipped by 5 bases and J by 0 bases; unmatched bases: 10. Per the germline V gene, CDR1 is SGHTA and CDR2 is FQGNSA. The CDR3 DNA is TGTGCCAGCAGCCGACAACAGGGGTCCCCCTCCTACGAGCAGTACTTC. This sequence encodes CASSRQQGSPSYEQYF.

This clonotype has ten or more counts. The chain carries TRBV6-6 and TRBJ2-7; D unresolved. V gave up 5 bases and J gave up 3 bases, with 11 bases separating them. In germline, CDR1 is MNHNY, CDR2 SVGAGI (reference sequence). The CDR3 loop spans 13 amino acids. Written as DNA, the CDR3 is TGTGCCAGCAGTCCCCAGCTATACTACGAGCAGTACTTC. Residues: CASSPQLYYEQYF.

CDR3 region: CASTGRGSYNEQFF. The CDR3 DNA reads TGTGCCAGCACAGGGAGAGGGTCCTACAATGAGCAGTTCTTC. This chain links TRBV27 with TRBJ2-1; the D gene could be TRBD1 or TRBD2 (5 bases each). The CDR3 runs 14 residues. Germline V gene data show CDR1 as MNHEY and CDR2 as SMNVEV (reference sequence). The ends were cut back, 7 bases at V and 1 base at J, with 11 bases in the middle.

This clonotype was counted at least ten times. This chain connects TRBV5-8 to TRBJ2-6, with D tentatively TRBD2 (5 bases). The CDR3 is 16 residues long. V was cut by 0 bases and J by 5 bases, with 12 bases left in between. CDR1 and CDR2 from the germline V gene are SGHTS and YDEGEE. In nucleotides, the CDR3 is TGTGCCAGCAGCTTGGCCTCGACGGGGAGGGCCAACGTCCTGACTTTC. It is translated as CASSLASTGRANVLTF.

The chain couples TRBV7-3 to TRBJ2-3, with D possibly TRBD1 on 5 matching bases. Germline assignment: CDR1 SGHTA and CDR2 FQGTGA. V lost 2 bases, J lost 2 bases, and 11 bases lay in between. The CDR3 loop spans 15 amino acids. This CDR3 is CASSLLGHPTDTQYF. Here the CDR3 DNA reads TGTGCCAGCAGCTTATTAGGACACCCCACAGATACGCAGTATTTT.

The CDR3 loop reads CSAIELVTGELFF. The CDR3, as DNA: TGCAGTGCTATCGAGCTCGTTACCGGGGAGCTGTTTTTT. This chain joins TRBV20-1 and TRBJ2-2; D remains unclear. The CDR3 contains 13 residues. CDR1 and CDR2 from the germline V gene are DFQATT and SNEGSKA (reference sequence). Trimming removed 4 bases from V and 5 bases from J, with 11 bases in between.

This rearrangement joins TRBV20-1 to TRBJ1-1, with 10 bases fitting TRBD1. The CDR3 is 13 amino acids. Per the germline V gene, CDR1 is DFQATT and CDR2 is SNEGSKA (reference sequence). V shed 4 bases and J 3 bases; nucleotides not matched to a gene: 2. The chain's CDR3 is CSAMTGGDTEAFF. In DNA, the CDR3 is TGCAGTGCTATGACAGGGGGCGACACTGAAGCTTTCTTT.

The sample holds one count of this clonotype. A much bigger clone sits one base away, suggesting this may be a read error. V and J are TRBV3-1 and TRBJ2-1, with TRBD1 matching over 9 bases. With 4 bases clipped from V and 3 bases from J, the junction kept 4 bases outside the gene matches. CDR1 and CDR2 (germline): LGHDT, YNNKEL (reference sequence). There are 15 residues in the CDR3. Here the CDR3 DNA reads TGTGCCAGCAGCCGAGAGGGACAGGGCTACAATGAGCAGTTCTTC. It specifies CASSREGQGYNEQFF.

Points on this clonotype: The CDR3 ends on some other residue instead of the conserved phenylalanine or tryptophan, so this is likely a read error. The CDR3 nucleotides read TGTGCCGTCAAGGGCTCCCCGGACCCTCAGCCCCAGCATTGT. It codes for CAVKGSPDPQPQHC. The chain uses TRBV28 and TRBJ1-5; D unresolved. The CDR3 has 14 amino acids. Trimming removed 11 bases at V and 6 bases at J, with 20 bases between. The germline CDR1 and CDR2 sequences are MDHEN and SYDVKM.